Presented here are 18 T cell receptor beta chains from one specimen sequenced in a study of T cells in Graves' hyperthyroidism and ophthalmopathy. It was RNA transcripts that yielded the amplified TCR beta CDR3 regions. A set of HTBI primers served as the primers for a first-round RT-PCR of the TCR CDR3. TCRdb analysed the multiplex PCR reads with MiXCR anew, one entry per CDR3 protein. The profile covers about 410,000 distinct CDR3 sequences, with 13% to 15% appearing a single time and roughly a fifth taken by the ten largest. The sequenced sample was blood. These receptors were taken from a woman in her twenties or thirties with Graves' ophthalmopathy.

This clonotype was detected ten times or more. V is TRBV2 and J is TRBJ2-7; 7 bases align to TRBD1. The germline CDR1 and CDR2 sequences are SNHLY and FYNNEI. The CDR3 sequence is 13 residues long. V lost 6 bases, J lost 2 bases, and 4 bases stayed unmatched. The CDR3 spells CASRRDSAYEQYF. The CDR3, as DNA: TGTGCCAGCAGACGGGACAGTGCCTACGAGCAGTACTTC. Full variable domain (remainder filled in from reference TRBV2 and TRBJ2-7): EPEVTQTPSHQVTQMGQEVILRCVPISNHLYFYWYRQILGQKVEFLVSFYNNEISEKSEIFDDQFSVERPDGSNFTLKIRSTKLEDSAMYFCASRRDSAYEQYFGPGTRLTVT.

A few counts support this clonotype. The V call is TRBV7-9, the J call TRBJ2-5; D remains ambiguous. The CDR3 is made up of 11 amino acids. Germline V gene data show CDR1 as SEHNR and CDR2 as FQNEAQ (reference sequence). Trimming removed 6 bases at V and 5 bases at J, with 7 bases between. CDR3 region: CASRKRETQYF. CDR3 in DNA: TGTGCCAGCAGAAAAAGGGAGACCCAGTACTTC.

At least ten counts were recorded for this clonotype. This sequence joins TRBV28 and TRBJ2-7; 9 bases agree with TRBD1. This CDR3 contains 15 residues. Trimming cost V 6 bases and J 4 bases; bases outside gene matches: 10. The V gene's germline CDR1 is MDHEN and CDR2 SYDVKM. The CDR3 DNA sequence: TGTGCCAGCAGCTCTACGGGACAGGGTCGGTACGAGCAGTACTTC. Translation gives CASSSTGQGRYEQYF.

This clonotype was picked up many times. V gene TRBV29-1 combines with J gene TRBJ2-5; TRBD2 matches 11 bases. The junction had 11 bases not matched to a gene; V was cut back by 7 bases and J by 7 bases. Germline V gene data show CDR1 as SQVTM and CDR2 as ANQGSEA. The CDR3 loop spans 14 amino acids. The CDR3 region has the DNA TGCAGCGCGGGGACTAGCGGACCCAGGGGGACCCAGTACTTC. Translation gives CSAGTSGPRGTQYF.

The CDR3 bases are TGTGCCACCAAAAGTTCGGATGTTGGGGCCAACGTCCTGACTTTC. Its protein product is CATKSSDVGANVLTF. The chain joins TRBV19 to TRBJ2-6; no firm D call. The length of the CDR3 is 15 residues. CDR1 and CDR2 from the germline V gene are LNHDA and SQIVND (reference sequence). V was pared by 10 bases and J by 3 bases, with 16 bases between.

In its sample, this clonotype was seen many times. This rearrangement joins TRBV12-3 or TRBV12-4 to TRBJ2-3; 8 positions match TRBD2. V lost 7 bases, J lost 4 bases, and 4 bases stayed unmatched. The CDR3 sequence is 13 residues long. The CDR3: CASTLAGPDTQYF. The CDR3 bases are TGTGCCAGCACTCTAGCGGGCCCAGATACGCAGTATTTT.

This chain uses TRBV6-9 with TRBJ2-1; D call uncertain. The V gene's germline CDR1 is MNHGY and CDR2 SVAAGI. Trimming removed 4 bases at V and 6 bases at J, with 19 bases between. The CDR3 loop spans 16 amino acids. This CDR3 reads CASSLGLPEPGNEQFF. The DNA of the CDR3 is TGTGCCAGCAGTTTAGGCCTCCCTGAACCCGGCAATGAGCAGTTCTTC.

V gene TRBV30 combines with J gene TRBJ1-5; the match to TRBD1 covers 9 bases. V shed 2 bases and J 4 bases; nucleotides not matched to a gene: 12. This CDR3 has 17 residues. Germline CDR1 reads GTSNPN; CDR2 reads SVGIG (reference sequence). CDR3 residues: CAWSPGQGSGINQPQHF. CDR3 DNA sequence: TGTGCCTGGAGTCCGGGACAGGGATCTGGAATAAATCAGCCCCAGCATTTT.

This clonotype was counted many times. The V call is TRBV2, the J call TRBJ1-4; D unclear. Germline CDR1 reads SNHLY; CDR2 reads FYNNEI. The length of the CDR3 is 14 residues. The V gene lost 2 bases and the J gene lost 7 bases, with 11 bases spanning the gap. The CDR3 reads CASSETLAGEKLFF. The CDR3 DNA is TGTGCCAGCAGTGAAACCTTGGCAGGTGAAAAACTGTTTTTT.

This clonotype appeared many times. The chain combines TRBV5-5 with TRBJ2-5, with a tentative D call TRBD1 (6 bases). The CDR3 has 14 residues. V shed 4 bases and J shed 4 bases, with 14 bases lying between them. From germline, CDR1 is SGHKS and CDR2 YYEKEE (reference sequence). The CDR3 coding sequence is TGTGCCAGCAGCCCTGTGGGGGCTTCAGAGACCCAGTACTTC. Its translation: CASSPVGASETQYF.

This clonotype was counted at least ten times. The CDR3 is CASSFGLQETQYF. DNA for the CDR3: TGTGCCAGCAGCTTTGGACTTCAAGAGACCCAGTACTTC. This chain joins TRBV11-3 and TRBJ2-5; weak D call: TRBD2 (5 bases). V lost 3 bases, J lost 2 bases, and 7 bases lay in between. The V gene's germline CDR1 is SGHNT and CDR2 YENEEA. The CDR3 contains 13 residues.

The J gene is TRBJ1-3, the V gene TRBV20-1; tentative D call: TRBD1 (6 bases). V gave up 5 bases and J gave up 0 bases, with 11 bases separating them. Germline V gives CDR1 DFQATT, CDR2 SNEGSKA (reference sequence). The CDR3 totals 14 residues. Here the CDR3 reads CSAWDKGSGNTIYF. CDR3 DNA: TGCAGTGCTTGGGACAAGGGCTCTGGAAACACCATATATTTT.

As for this clonotype: A much larger clone differs from this one at a single base, so this may be a read error. The chain joins TRBV6-2 or TRBV6-3 to TRBJ2-5; the match to TRBD2 covers 8 bases. The CDR3 extends over 15 amino acids. Germline V gene lookup returns CDR1 MNHEY and CDR2 SVGEGT. The trim removed 3 bases at V and 4 bases at J, leaving 7 bases unmatched. DNA of the CDR3: TGTGCCAGCAGTTATCCGGGACTAGGAAGAGAGACCCAGTACTTC. This encodes CASSYPGLGRETQYF.

This clonotype was seen many times. The gene calls are TRBV24-1 and TRBJ2-5; D not resolved. CDR1 is KGHDR and CDR2 is SFDVKD in the germline V gene. V shed 5 bases and J shed 1 base, with 7 bases lying between them. The CDR3 has 13 amino acids. CDR3: CATSGGVQETQYF. CDR3 bases: TGTGCCACCAGTGGAGGTGTCCAAGAGACCCAGTACTTC.

This clonotype was observed once. CDR3 coding DNA: TGTGCCAGTAGTATGGTCGGGACTAGACAAGATACGCAGTATTTT. The encoded protein is CASSMVGTRQDTQYF. The rearrangement uses TRBV19 and TRBJ2-3; 8 bases match TRBD2. Trimming removed 3 bases from V and 5 bases from J; junction bases left unmatched: 7. Per the germline V gene, CDR1 is LNHDA and CDR2 is SQIVND (reference sequence). This CDR3 is built from 15 residues.

This clonotype appeared many times. The gene calls are TRBV5-1 and TRBJ2-1, with TRBD2 matching 13 bases. Germline V gene sequence: CDR1 SGHRS, CDR2 YFSETQ. Losses at the gene ends were 4 bases for V and 6 bases for J; bases not matched to a gene: 4. This CDR3 contains 15 residues. The CDR3 DNA sequence: TGCGCCAGCAGCGCCGGACTAGCGGGGGTCAATGAGCAGTTCTTC. This gives the protein CASSAGLAGVNEQFF.

The sample holds a few counts of this clonotype. The J gene is TRBJ2-7, the V gene TRBV24-1; TRBD1 matches 7 bases. The germline V gene encodes CDR1 KGHDR and CDR2 SFDVKD. V shed 4 bases, J shed 2 bases, and the junction held 13 bases outside the gene matches. The CDR3 spans 17 residues. The CDR3 nucleotides read TGTGCCACCAGTGAACCGAGCTGGGACAGAGAACCCTACGAGCAGTACTTC. Protein: CATSEPSWDREPYEQYF.

This clonotype was detected a few times. This sequence joins TRBV5-6 and TRBJ1-3; 9 nucleotides match TRBD1. CDR3 length: 13 residues. The V gene's germline CDR1 is SGHDT and CDR2 YYEEEE. V was pared by 3 bases and J by 10 bases, with 5 bases of the junction left unmatched. The CDR3 nucleotides are TGTGCCAGCAGCTCCACCGGGACAGGGACCATATATTTT. This translates into CASSSTGTGTIYF. The full variable domain, with the rest looked up from reference TRBV5-6 and TRBJ1-3, is DAGVTQSPTHLIKTRGQQVTLRCSPKSGHDTVSWYQQALGQGPQFIFQYYEEEERQRGNFPDRFSGHQFPNYSSELNVNALLLGDSALYLCASSSTGTGTIYFGEGSWLTVV.